The TCR beta chain under discussion was sequenced for a study of tumor-infiltrating lymphocytes in localized non-small cell lung cancer. Assay: immunoSEQ multiplex PCR; the TCRdb copy retains only in-frame clones and omits some. The data show roughly 9,200 clones, with 81% seen just once and about 9.4% held by the top ten. About this clone: What it recognizes is unknown.

Study outcomes and limitations: Only some patients had TCR sequencing, depending on available tissue.

The V and J ends lost 4 bases and 1 base, in that order; junction bases with no gene match: 9. Germline V gene sequence: CDR1 MDHEN, CDR2 SYDVKM. CDR3 length: 18 residues. The clonotype originates from a human donor with non-small cell lung cancer. This chain uses TRBV28 with TRBJ1-4; 10 bases line up with TRBD1. Sequencing input: uninvolved lung tissue not adjacent to the tumor. The CDR3 nucleotides are TGTGCCAGCAGTTCCCGGGGGGACAGGGGAATAACTAATGAAAAACTGTTTTTT. Residues: CASSSRGDRGITNEKLFF.